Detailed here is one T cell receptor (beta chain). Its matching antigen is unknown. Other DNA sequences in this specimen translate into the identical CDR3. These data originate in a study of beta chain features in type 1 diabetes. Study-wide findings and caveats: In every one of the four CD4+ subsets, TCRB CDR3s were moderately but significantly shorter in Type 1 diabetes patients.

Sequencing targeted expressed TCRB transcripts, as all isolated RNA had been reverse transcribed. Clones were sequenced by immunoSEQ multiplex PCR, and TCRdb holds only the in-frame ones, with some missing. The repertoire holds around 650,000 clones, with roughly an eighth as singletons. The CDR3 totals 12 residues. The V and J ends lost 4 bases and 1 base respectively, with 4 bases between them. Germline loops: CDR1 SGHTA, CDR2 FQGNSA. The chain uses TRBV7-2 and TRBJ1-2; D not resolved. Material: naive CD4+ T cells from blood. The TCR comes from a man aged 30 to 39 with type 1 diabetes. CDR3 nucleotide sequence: TGTGCCAGCAGCTGGGATAACTATGGCTACACCTTC. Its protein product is CASSWDNYGYTF. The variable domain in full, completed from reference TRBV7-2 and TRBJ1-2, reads GAGVSQSPSNKVTEKGKDVELRCDPISGHTALYWYRQSLGQGLEFLIYFQGNSAPDKSGLPSDRFSAERTGGSVSTLTIQRTQQEDSAVYLCASSWDNYGYTFGSGTRLTVV.